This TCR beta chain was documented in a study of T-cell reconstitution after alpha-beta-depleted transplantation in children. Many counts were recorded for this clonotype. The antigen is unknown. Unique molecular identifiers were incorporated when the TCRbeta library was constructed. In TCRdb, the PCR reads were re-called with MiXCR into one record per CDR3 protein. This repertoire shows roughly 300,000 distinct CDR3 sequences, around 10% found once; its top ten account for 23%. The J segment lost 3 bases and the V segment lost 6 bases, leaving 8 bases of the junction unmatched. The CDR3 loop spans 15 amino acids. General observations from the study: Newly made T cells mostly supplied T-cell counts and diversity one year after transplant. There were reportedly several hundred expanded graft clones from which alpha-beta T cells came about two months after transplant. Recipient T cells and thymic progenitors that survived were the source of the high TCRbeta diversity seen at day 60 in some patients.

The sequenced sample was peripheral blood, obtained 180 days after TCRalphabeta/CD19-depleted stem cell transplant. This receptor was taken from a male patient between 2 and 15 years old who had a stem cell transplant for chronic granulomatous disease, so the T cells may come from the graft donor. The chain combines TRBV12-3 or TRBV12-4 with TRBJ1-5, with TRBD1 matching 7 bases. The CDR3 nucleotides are TGTGCCAGCAGCGTACAGGGGAGAGTCAATCAGCCCCAGCATTTT. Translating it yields CASSVQGRVNQPQHF.